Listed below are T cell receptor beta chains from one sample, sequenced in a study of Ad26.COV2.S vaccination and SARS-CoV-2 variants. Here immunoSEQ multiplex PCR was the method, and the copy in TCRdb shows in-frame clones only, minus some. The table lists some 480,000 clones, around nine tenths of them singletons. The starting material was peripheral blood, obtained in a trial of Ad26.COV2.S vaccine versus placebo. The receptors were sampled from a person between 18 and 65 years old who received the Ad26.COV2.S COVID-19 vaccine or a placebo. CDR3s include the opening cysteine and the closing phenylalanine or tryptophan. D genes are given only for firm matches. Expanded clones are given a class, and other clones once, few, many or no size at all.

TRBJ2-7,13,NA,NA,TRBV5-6,TGTGCCAGCAGCCCCTGGGGAAGGCGGGAGCAGTACTTC,CASSPWGRREQYF
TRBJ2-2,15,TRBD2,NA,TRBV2,TGTGCCAGCACCGTAGCGGGGCTCAACACCGGGGAGCTGTTTTTT,CASTVAGLNTGELFF
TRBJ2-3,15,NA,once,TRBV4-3,TGCGCCAGCAGCCAAGGGGGGAGGGGGGCAGATACGCAGTATTTT,CASSQGGRGADTQYF
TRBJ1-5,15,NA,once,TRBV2,TGTGCCAGCAAAACCGCTTCCGGGATCCATCAGCCCCAGCATTTT,CASKTASGIHQPQHF
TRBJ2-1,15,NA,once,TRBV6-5,TGTGCCAGCAGTTACGACGGCAGGGTAGGCGGTGAGCAGTTCTTC,CASSYDGRVGGEQFF
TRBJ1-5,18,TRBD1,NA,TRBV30,TGTGCCTGGAGTGTTTCCTTGACAGGGGGATATAGCAATCAGCCCCAGCATTTT,CAWSVSLTGGYSNQPQHF
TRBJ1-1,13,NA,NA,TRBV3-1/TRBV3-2,TGTGCCAGCAGCCAGGCAGGGAGAACTGAAGCTTTCTTT,CASSQAGRTEAFF
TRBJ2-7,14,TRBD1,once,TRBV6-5,TGTGCCAGCAGAATTGGACAGGGCACCTACGAGCAGTACTTC,CASRIGQGTYEQYF
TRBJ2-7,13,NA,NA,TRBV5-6,TGTGCCAGCACTTTCGGTCGGCGCTACGAGCAGTACTTC,CASTFGRRYEQYF
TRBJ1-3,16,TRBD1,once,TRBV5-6,TGTGCCAGCAGACGACAGGGGAGCTGGTCTGGAAACACCATATATTTT,CASRRQGSWSGNTIYF
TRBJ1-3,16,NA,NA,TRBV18,TGTGCCAGCTCACCAGCTCTACATCCCTCTGGAAACACCATATATTTT,CASSPALHPSGNTIYF
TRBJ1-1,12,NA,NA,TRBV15,TGTGCCACCAGCAGAGCTCGGGCTGAAGCTTTCTTT,CATSRARAEAFF
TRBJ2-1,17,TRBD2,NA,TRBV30,TGTGCGATTAGTGGGACTAGCGGGAGCAGGGCCTACAATGAGCAGTTCTTC,CAISGTSGSRAYNEQFF
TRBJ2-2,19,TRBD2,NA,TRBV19,TGTGCCAGTAGTATCGCCCGGCTAGCGGGAGGAAGCTCCGCCGGGGAGCTGTTTTTT,CASSIARLAGGSSAGELFF
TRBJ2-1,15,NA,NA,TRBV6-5,TGTGCCAGCAGTCGCCAACCCTTGGGGAACAATGAGCAGTTCTTC,CASSRQPLGNNEQFF